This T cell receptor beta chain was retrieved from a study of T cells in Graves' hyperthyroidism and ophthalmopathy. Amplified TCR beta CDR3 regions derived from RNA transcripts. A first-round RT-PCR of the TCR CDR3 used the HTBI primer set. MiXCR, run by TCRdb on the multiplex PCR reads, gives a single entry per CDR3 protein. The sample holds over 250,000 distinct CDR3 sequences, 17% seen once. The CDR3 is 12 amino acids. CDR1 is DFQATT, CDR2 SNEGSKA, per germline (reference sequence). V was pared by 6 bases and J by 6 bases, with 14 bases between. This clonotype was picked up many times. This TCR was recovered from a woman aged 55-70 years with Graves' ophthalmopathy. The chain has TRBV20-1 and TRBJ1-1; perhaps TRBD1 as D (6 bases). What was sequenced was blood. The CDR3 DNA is TGCAGTGCGAACAACCAGGGGCCTGAAGCTTTCTTT. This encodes CSANNQGPEAFF.